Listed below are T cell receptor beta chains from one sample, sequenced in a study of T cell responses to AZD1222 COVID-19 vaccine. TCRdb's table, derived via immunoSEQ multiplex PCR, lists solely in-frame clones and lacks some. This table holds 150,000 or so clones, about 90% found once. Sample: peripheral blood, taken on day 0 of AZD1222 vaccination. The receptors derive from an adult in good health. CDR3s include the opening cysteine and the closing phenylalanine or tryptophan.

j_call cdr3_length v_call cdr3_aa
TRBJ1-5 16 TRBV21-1 CASSKGPDRFNQPQHF
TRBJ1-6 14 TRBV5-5 CASSLVPDNSPLHF
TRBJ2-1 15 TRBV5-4 CASSLGTGFHNEQFF
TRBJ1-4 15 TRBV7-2 CASSLDLWTNEKLFF
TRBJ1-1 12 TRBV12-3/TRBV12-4 CASSLLNTEAFF
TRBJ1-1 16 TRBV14 CASSLRVGDPGTEAFF
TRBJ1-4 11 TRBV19 CASTQGEKLFF
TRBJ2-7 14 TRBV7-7 CASSLETGSYEQYF
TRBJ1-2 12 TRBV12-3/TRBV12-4 CASSDRVKGYTF
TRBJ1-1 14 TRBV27 CASSFATPNTEAFF
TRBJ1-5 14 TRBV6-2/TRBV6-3 CASSGTSPIKPQHF
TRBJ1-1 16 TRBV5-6 CASSLERWGYNTEAFF
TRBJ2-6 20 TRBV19 CASSIGPGSWGGSGANVLTF
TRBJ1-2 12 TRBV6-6 CASSASLGGYTF
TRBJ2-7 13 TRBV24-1 CATSELAGREQYF
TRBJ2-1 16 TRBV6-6 CASSTTGTGPYNEQFF
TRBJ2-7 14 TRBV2 CASSPISGPYEQYF
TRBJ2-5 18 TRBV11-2 CASSTWTSGVGPQETQYF
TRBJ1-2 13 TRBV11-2 CASSSMDRGLYTF
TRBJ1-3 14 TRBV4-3 CASSQAAGGNTIYF
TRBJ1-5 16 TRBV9 CASSPQAGDSNQPQHF
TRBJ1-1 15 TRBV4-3 CASSQDTSSQAEAFF
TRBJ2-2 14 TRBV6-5 CASSSGVNTGELFF
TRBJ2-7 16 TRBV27 CASSLEYRGPPDEQYF
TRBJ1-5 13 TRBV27 CASRRSKDQPQHF
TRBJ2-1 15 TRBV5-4 CASSLGEAPYNEQFF
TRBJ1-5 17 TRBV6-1 CASSGGHSGTGNQPQHF
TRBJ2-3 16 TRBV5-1 CASSLEGRSSTDTQYF
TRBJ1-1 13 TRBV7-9 CASSSSANTEAFF
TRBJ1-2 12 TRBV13 CASSLAGYGYTF
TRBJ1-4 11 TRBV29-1 CSVDRNEKLFF
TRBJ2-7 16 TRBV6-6 CASSQLLGTGAYEQYF
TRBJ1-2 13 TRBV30 CAWLQDGHYGYTF
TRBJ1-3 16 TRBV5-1 CASSSDFTIPGNTIYF
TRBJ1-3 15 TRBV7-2 CASSPRPDSGNTIYF
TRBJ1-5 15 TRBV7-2 CASSQGTGGHQPQHF
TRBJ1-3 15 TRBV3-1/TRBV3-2 CASTQGEGQADTIYF
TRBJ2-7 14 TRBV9 CASSVGGISYEQYF
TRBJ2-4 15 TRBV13 CASSPVGGNKNIQYF
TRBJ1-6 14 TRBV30 CAWNPWDSNSPLHF
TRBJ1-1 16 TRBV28 CASSLWPDRGNTEAFF
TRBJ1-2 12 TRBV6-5 CASRKGLRGYTF
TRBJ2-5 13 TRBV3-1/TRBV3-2 CASSQDWGETQYF
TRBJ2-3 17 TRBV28 CASSDPPGDHLGDTQYF
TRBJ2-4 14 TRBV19 CASTPGSGLNIQYF
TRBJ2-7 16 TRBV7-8 CASSLPTAKSSYEQYF
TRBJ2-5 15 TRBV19 CASSIQGGFQETQYF
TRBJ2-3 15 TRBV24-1 CATSDPRTGTDTQYF
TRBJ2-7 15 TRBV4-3 CASSQEGQVLYEQYF
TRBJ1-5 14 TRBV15 CATSGQGSGQPQHF
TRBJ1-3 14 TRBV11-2 CASSQGHSGNTIYF
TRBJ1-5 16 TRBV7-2 CASSSIGTESNQPQHF